One T cell receptor (beta chain) is described in this entry. Which antigen it targets is not known. It has no much larger one-base neighbor in the sample; base qualities were not kept. Using the deep immunoSEQ assay, TCR CDR3 regions were amplified from genomic DNA by multiplex PCR. Extracted genomic DNA from each cell subset was spread evenly across all wells of several immunoSEQ 96-well plates, with each plate serving as a replicate. For sorted subsets, approximately 210 ng of genomic DNA, equivalent to 25,000 to 35,000 T cell genomes, went into each replicate PCR. Purified libraries were quantified with a Qubit 3.0 fluorometer, sized on a Bioanalyzer 2100, and re-quantified with the KAPA Library Quantification kit. Each immunoSEQ 96-well plate was sequenced on its own single-read 150-cycle Illumina NextSeq 550 flow cell. Processing in the source paper ran as follows. Because the immunoSEQ output held only junctional sequences and lacked quality scores, the filtering could not match the filtering applied to full-length reads. Sequences were annotated with PyIR, a Python wrapper for IgBLAST v1.9, using IMGT germline references to assign V/J genes and CDR3. Reads were filtered out if the reads had weak V/J assignments (E-value above 1e-6), no CDR3, stop codons, out-of-frame junctions, or ambiguous translated residues. V3J clonotypes were defined as sequences sharing an identical inferred V gene, J gene, and CDR3 amino acid sequence. To compute the percentage overlap between repertoires, the number of shared unique clonotypes was divided by the size of the smaller repertoire. RTK rarefaction, the Chao1 estimator, and Recon v2.1 estimates of unobserved clonotypes were used to assess repertoire richness. OLGA was used to compute generation probabilities for all TCRbeta clonotypes that the gDNA method yielded from several donors. TCRdb mirrors the immuneACCESS table, restricted to in-frame sequences. Some clones are absent from its copies; in checked studies, under half trace to an unresolved V gene, and the reason for the others is unknown. V and J calls and clone size are those listed in that table; D and trimming were worked out from the DNA. This sample gives a few million clones in total; 85% to 95% of them show up just once. The ten biggest clones cover 0.39% of the sample.

The entry originates in a study of shared clonotypes between healthy human individuals (dated by TCRdb to about 2020). In the study overall: A couple of women and a few men aged 18 to 49 years were included in the cohort. The study deeply sequenced blood TCR repertoires of about 5 healthy adults to estimate repertoire size and the extent of clonotype sharing between individuals. To increase sequencing depth and limit assay-specific biases, different laboratories used diverse techniques to prepare libraries and sequence TCR repertoires. Each donor's leukapheresis produced roughly between roughly 0.85 and 9 billion PBMCs. Per donor, three plates each were used for CD4 naive and CD4 memory, two for CD8 naive, and one for CD8 memory. The full study reports these points: Clonotypes shared by all four sorted-subset donors showed higher generation probabilities than non-shared clonotypes. Incomplete sequencing was indicated by rarefaction of sorted-subset datasets, despite the large sequencing depth. Pairwise subsampling led to the expectation that sequencing depth would affect the degree of clonotype sharing among donors. Only blood was sampled, and tissue TCR repertoires likely differ from those in blood. Because the study included a small number of donors, the genetic and exposure-history diversity represented was limited. When four donors were compared, the shared fraction of clonotypes was about 5.5% for naive CD4, less than 4% for naive CD8, more than 2% for memory CD4, and 0.35% to 0.4% for memory CD8. Naive subsets generally had larger estimated clonotype richness than memory subsets.

The donors were healthy, HIV-negative adults with no recently reported acute infections or vaccinations. Every donor was a Caucasian adult living in Nashville, Tennessee, USA. Magnetic negative selection was used to enrich CD4+ T cells, after which naive cells were positively selected on CD45RA and the negative fraction became the memory subset. Blood was obtained by leukapheresis, after which PBMCs were separated by Ficoll-Histopaque density gradient centrifugation and cryopreserved in liquid nitrogen vapor phase. Analytical flow cytometry was used to check the purity and quantity of each magnetically sorted T cell population. Genomic DNA was isolated from each sorted fraction and quantified by UV absorbance on a Nanodrop 2000c. The CDR3 goes from the cysteine to the phenylalanine over 17 residues. Only CDR3 DNA is held: 51 bases, read in frame from base 1. Relative to germline, V is missing 4 bases and J is missing 5 bases, with 7 bases of the junction outside any gene match. In the germline V gene, CDR1 corresponds to MRHNA and CDR2 to SNTAGT.

Sequenced: naive CD4+ T cells from PBMCs. Per the publication, the cell subset or site label means: CD45RA+ positively selected. The V and J genes are TRBV6-4 and TRBJ2-2; 13 nucleotides in the junction match TRBD2. The clonotype originates from a man aged 18 to 30 in good health. Some clones in this sample may be carry-over from other donors' samples. The CDR3 region has the sequence CASSADGTSGTTGELFF. The bases are TGTGCCAGCAGTGCCGACGGGACTAGCGGGACTACCGGGGAGCTGTTTTTT.